These 11 T cell receptor beta chains originate from one sample sequenced in a study of cytomegalovirus exposure and HLA in healthy donors. Both 60 Vbeta primers and 13 Jbeta primers went into the PCR. Libraries were prepared by immunoSEQ multiplex PCR; TCRdb keeps only in-frame clonotypes and omits some of them. The data show more than 90,000 clones, with 75% to 90% seen just once and 3.5% to 5% held by the top ten. Source material: PBMCs. The receptor source for this set is a man younger than 45 in good health and CMV-seronegative.

The genes are TRBV7-2 and TRBJ2-3; 9 positions agree with TRBD2. From germline, CDR1 is SGHTA and CDR2 FQGNSA. Trimming cost V 5 bases and J 2 bases; bases outside gene matches: 8. The length of the CDR3 is 16 residues. CDR3 sequence reads: CASSPIGGRATDTQYF. The CDR3 DNA follows: TGTGCCAGCAGCCCCATTGGCGGGAGGGCCACAGATACGCAGTATTTT.

The chain has TRBV9 and TRBJ2-7; 7 bases are shared with TRBD2. The CDR3 totals 16 residues. CDR1 SGDLS and CDR2 YYNGEE come from the germline V gene. J lost 5 bases, V lost 4 bases, and 15 bases had no gene match. CDR3: CASSTTSGNLVDEQYF. The CDR3 DNA reads as TGTGCCAGCAGCACCACGAGCGGGAATTTGGTTGACGAGCAGTACTTC. Based on the CDR3 plus reference TRBV9 and TRBJ2-7, the full variable domain is DSGVTQTPKHLITATGQRVTLRCSPRSGDLSVYWYQQSLDQGLQFLIQYYNGEERAKGNILERFSAQQFPDLHSELNLSSLELGDSALYFCASSTTSGNLVDEQYFGPGTRLTVT.

The V gene is TRBV14, the J gene TRBJ1-6; 9 bases are a match to TRBD1. Germline lookup yields CDR1 SGHDN and CDR2 FVKESK. The trim removed 6 bases at V and 9 bases at J, leaving 9 bases unmatched. This CDR3 has 15 amino acids. The CDR3 loop is CASRQDRGAFSPLHF. The CDR3 DNA reads as TGTGCCAGCAGACAGGACAGGGGAGCATTTTCACCCCTCCACTTT.

The chain links TRBV7-6 to TRBJ2-1; D gene ambiguous. The V end was cut by 7 bases, the J end by 1 base, with 17 bases between. Looked up from germline, CDR1 is SGHVS and CDR2 is FNYEAQ. CDR3 size: 16 residues. As DNA, the CDR3 is TGTGCCAGCACCCAGGCTGGTGGAATTTCCTACAATGAGCAGTTCTTC. Amino acid sequence: CASTQAGGISYNEQFF.

This chain connects TRBV11-2 to TRBJ2-7; no clear D. The CDR3 covers 13 residues. The germline V gene has CDR1 SGHAT and CDR2 FQNNGV. Trimming removed 0 bases at V and 5 bases at J, with 8 bases between. CDR3 in amino acids: CASSLDSSHEQYF. CDR3 bases: TGTGCCAGCAGCTTAGATAGCAGCCACGAGCAGTACTTC.

The chain couples TRBV9 to TRBJ2-7; 10 bases agree with TRBD2. The CDR3 loop spans 15 amino acids. CDR1 SGDLS and CDR2 YYNGEE come from the germline V gene. The ends lost 4 bases at V and 0 bases at J; junction bases unmatched: 4. The CDR3 region has the DNA TGTGCCAGCAGCCCGAGGACTAGCGGCTCCTACGAGCAGTACTTC. Its protein product is CASSPRTSGSYEQYF.

The chain carries TRBV4-2 and TRBJ1-3; no clear D. The V and J ends lost 0 bases and 3 bases respectively, with 9 bases between them. The CDR3 length is 15 residues. Germline V lookup: CDR1 LGHNA, CDR2 YNFKEQ. This CDR3 reads CASSQDWAGGNTIYF. The CDR3 DNA sequence: TGTGCCAGCAGCCAAGATTGGGCAGGTGGAAACACCATATATTTT.

This chain joins TRBV6-5 and TRBJ2-7, with 7 bases aligning to TRBD1. Per the germline V gene, CDR1 is MNHEY and CDR2 is SVGAGI. V lost 6 bases, J lost 5 bases, and 10 bases stayed unmatched. This CDR3 has 14 amino acids. The CDR3 DNA is TGTGCCAGCAGGCGAGGGACAGTTCGGGACGAGCAGTACTTC. Protein product: CASRRGTVRDEQYF.

This clone was picked up one time. This chain joins TRBV28 and TRBJ1-1; a possible D gene is TRBD1 (5 bases). This CDR3 has 11 amino acids. Looked up from germline, CDR1 is MDHEN and CDR2 is SYDVKM. V lost 8 bases to trimming and J lost 7 bases, with 11 bases between them. CDR3 sequence reads: CASYRLLEAFF. The CDR3 DNA follows: TGTGCCAGCTACAGGCTTCTTGAAGCTTTCTTT.

The rearrangement links TRBV4-3 to TRBJ2-1; 7 nucleotides line up with TRBD2. CDR3 length: 21 amino acids. Per the germline V gene, CDR1 is LGHNA and CDR2 is YSLEER. The trim removed 1 base at V and 0 bases at J, leaving 18 bases unmatched. CDR3 amino acids: CASSQGDGRPSLTNSYNEQFF. For the CDR3, the DNA is TGCGCCAGCAGCCAAGGAGACGGGAGGCCCTCTTTAACGAACTCCTACAATGAGCAGTTCTTC.

The CDR3 DNA sequence: TGCGCCAGCAGCCAGCGGCCCCCGGCGAGTGGAGCCGGGGAGCTGTTTTTT. Its translation: CASSQRPPASGAGELFF. The chain is built from TRBV4-1 and TRBJ2-2; no clear D. V was clipped by 3 bases and J by 6 bases, with 20 bases between them. The CDR3 extends over 17 amino acids. CDR1 is MGHRA and CDR2 is YSYEKL in the germline V gene.